The clone carrying this T cell receptor beta chain was seen a handful of times. Its antigen is unknown. This entry comes from a study of spatial heterogeneity in lung cancer. Germline V gene lookup returns CDR1 SGHAT and CDR2 FQDESV (reference sequence). The CDR3 covers 14 residues. Trimming left V 5 bases short and J 0 bases short, with 10 bases between. Time point indicated: sample taken at primary tumor resection. Unsorted whole RNA of tumor, nontumor lung or frozen PBMC was sequenced. Samples were obtained from approximately 76 donors, all untreated early-stage non-small cell lung cancer patients. MiXCR, run by TCRdb on the 5' RACE reads, gives a single entry per CDR3 protein. This sample carries 65,000 to 85,000 distinct CDR3 sequences, 15% to 20% of them seen once, and the ten largest clones take around 6.6%. Study findings and constraints: Relative to follow-up, resection was when ubiquitous expanded tumor TCRs appeared more in blood.

The chain links TRBV11-1 to TRBJ1-1; D not certain. The source of this sequence is a male donor with early-stage non-small cell lung cancer. Here the sequenced sample was PBMCs, taken at surgery. The chain's CDR3 is CASSGRVMNTEAFF. The CDR3 nucleotides read TGTGCCAGCAGCGGACGGGTTATGAACACTGAAGCTTTCTTT.